A selection of T cell receptor beta chains follows, all from one sample in a study of T-cell memory formation after mild COVID-19. Using its own MiXCR run on the 5' RACE reads, TCRdb lists one record per CDR3 protein. Of approximately 250,000 distinct CDR3 sequences in the sample, 15% to 19% were seen once. The sequencing sample was made of PBMCs or a T cell subset sorted from them (not recorded which). These receptors were taken from an adult woman who had mild COVID-19 (a few samples of this study predate the infection). Cell type and time point are not known. The CDR3 runs from the conserved cysteine through the conserved F or W. A D gene is named only where the DNA matches it firmly. A row's size may be missing; if present it is once, few, many or a size class.

cdr3_length d_call clone_size j_call v_call cdr3_aa cdr3_nt
14 TRBD1 few TRBJ1-1 TRBV5-5 CASSATQGGTEAFF TGTGCCAGCAGCGCGACACAGGGGGGGACTGAAGCTTTCTTT
16 NA NA TRBJ2-3 TRBV6-1 CASSPRGTARTDTQYF TGTGCCAGCAGCCCTCGCGGGACAGCGCGGACAGATACGCAGTATTTT
14 TRBD2 few TRBJ2-5 TRBV9 CASSVAGGGETQYF TGTGCCAGCAGCGTAGCGGGAGGTGGAGAGACCCAGTACTTC
18 NA few TRBJ1-2 TRBV24-1 CATSDSEGYGTSNYGYTF TGTGCCACCAGTGATTCAGAGGGATATGGGACCTCTAACTATGGCTACACCTTC
17 TRBD1 many TRBJ2-1 TRBV6-1 CASSGTGDPNSYNEQFF TGTGCCAGCAGTGGGACAGGTGACCCAAACTCCTACAATGAGCAGTTCTTC
14 NA NA TRBJ1-5 TRBV6-5 CASSYGQLNQPQHF TGTGCCAGCAGTTACGGGCAGCTCAATCAGCCCCAGCATTTT
14 NA once TRBJ1-1 TRBV6-5 CASSDRVVGTEAFF TGTGCCAGCAGTGATAGGGTTGTGGGCACTGAAGCTTTCTTT
15 TRBD2 NA TRBJ2-3 TRBV15 CATSRAGGGADTQYF TGTGCCACCAGCAGGGCCGGGGGGGGAGCAGATACGCAGTATTTT
16 TRBD2 many TRBJ2-1 TRBV7-9 CASSSSLAGGYNEQFF TGTGCCAGCAGCTCCTCCCTAGCGGGAGGGTACAATGAGCAGTTCTTC
20 NA NA TRBJ1-2 TRBV4-3 CASSQFLARKLIQANYGYTF TGCGCCAGCAGCCAATTTCTAGCCAGAAAGTTAATTCAAGCTAACTATGGCTACACCTTC
16 TRBD1 NA TRBJ2-6 TRBV6-5 CASSPGGQTGANVLTF TGTGCCAGCAGTCCAGGGGGCCAAACTGGGGCCAACGTCCTGACTTTC